This TCR beta chain was recorded in a study of human T cells and chemical hapten exposure. Time point described: pre-sensitization, week 0. Noted treatment: therapeutic diphenylcyclopropenone sensitization with weekly scalp DPC. Findings and caveats of the study: High-frequency TCRs, those above 1 in 1000, stayed the same after DPC sensitization.

Germline CDR1 is MDHEN and CDR2 is SYDVKM. This CDR3 has 19 residues. V was trimmed by 2 bases and J by 0 bases, leaving 20 bases between them. Regarding this clonotype: Its antigen is unidentified.

How the authors handled the data: TCRs per sample had a median of around 96,000 and ranged from roughly 20,000 to 690,600. TCRdb reprocessed the RACE reads with MiXCR, giving one entry per CDR3 protein. In this record, the V and J calls reflect TCRdb's handling and not the investigators' own analysis. The sample shows 300,000 to 450,000 distinct CDR3 sequences, around 5% of them seen only once. This rearrangement joins TRBV28 to TRBJ1-5; unclear D gene. This specimen was whole blood, taken in connection with sensitization to the hapten diphenylcyclopropenone (DPC). This clonotype was obtained from a young woman with alopecia areata. Some clones in this sample may be carry-over from other donors' samples. The CDR3 DNA reads as TGTGCCAGCAGTTTACTGGTACTGTCGGGCACACATAGCAATCAGCCCCAGCATTTT. It is translated as CASSLLVLSGTHSNQPQHF.